Each of the 4 T cell receptor beta chains below was sequenced from the same sample in a study of shared clonotypes between healthy human individuals. Cells designated naive CD8 were CD45RO-negative and were positively selected for CCR7, with terminally differentiated effector memory CD45RA+ cells excluded. Assay used: immunoSEQ multiplex PCR; TCRdb lists only in-frame clones, some missing. This sample has some 800,000 clones; approximately 92% occur once, and the top ten carry about 25%. Sequenced: naive CD8+ T cells sorted from blood. The source is a young man in good health.

The chain employs TRBV7-6 and TRBJ2-1, with unresolved D. This CDR3 is 14 amino acids long. Germline CDR1 is SGHVS and CDR2 is FNYEAQ. V was shortened by 4 bases and J by 9 bases, with 16 bases between the two germline ends. The CDR3 reads CASSYRAAGGEQFF. Here the CDR3 DNA reads TGTGCCAGCAGCTACCGGGCCGCCGGCGGTGAGCAGTTCTTC.

For the CDR3, the DNA is TGTGCCAGCAGTTTATCTTTGTTGGCAGAGCAGTACTTC. Protein sequence: CASSLSLLAEQYF. The rearrangement joins TRBV27 to TRBJ2-7; D not certain. Trimming shortened V by 0 bases and J by 7 bases, and 10 bases separated the two germline ends. The CDR3 length is 13 residues. Germline-derived CDR1 and CDR2 are MNHEY and SMNVEV (reference sequence).

V is TRBV5-6 and J is TRBJ2-7; TRBD2 is a possible D gene (6 bases). CDR3 length: 15 residues. Trimming cost V 0 bases and J 2 bases, with 12 bases left between them. Looked up from germline, CDR1 is SGHDT and CDR2 is YYEEEE. The CDR3 region is CASSLAAAGTYEQYF. The CDR3 region has the DNA TGTGCCAGCAGCTTGGCCGCTGCGGGGACCTACGAGCAGTACTTC.

The V and J genes are TRBV19 and TRBJ2-1; D is unresolved. Germline V gene data show CDR1 as LNHDA and CDR2 as SQIVND (reference sequence). V shed 0 bases and J shed 0 bases, with 9 bases lying between them. This CDR3 is built from 16 residues. The CDR3 sequence is CASSIDRGSSYNEQFF. CDR3 nucleotide sequence: TGTGCCAGTAGTATAGATCGTGGTAGCTCCTACAATGAGCAGTTCTTC.